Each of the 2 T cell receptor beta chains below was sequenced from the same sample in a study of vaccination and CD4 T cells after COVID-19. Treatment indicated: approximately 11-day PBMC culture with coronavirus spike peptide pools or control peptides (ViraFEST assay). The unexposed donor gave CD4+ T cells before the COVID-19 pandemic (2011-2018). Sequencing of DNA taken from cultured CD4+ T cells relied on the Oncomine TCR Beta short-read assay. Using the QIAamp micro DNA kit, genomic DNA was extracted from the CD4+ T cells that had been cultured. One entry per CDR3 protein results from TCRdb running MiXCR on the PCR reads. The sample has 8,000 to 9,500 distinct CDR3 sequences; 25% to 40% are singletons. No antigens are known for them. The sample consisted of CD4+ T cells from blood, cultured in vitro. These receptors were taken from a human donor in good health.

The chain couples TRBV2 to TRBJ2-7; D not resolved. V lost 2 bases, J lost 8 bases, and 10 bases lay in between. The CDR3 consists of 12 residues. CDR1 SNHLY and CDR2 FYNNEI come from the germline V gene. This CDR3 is CASSERSNKQYF. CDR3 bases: TGTGCCAGCAGTGAAAGGAGTAACAAGCAGTACTTC.

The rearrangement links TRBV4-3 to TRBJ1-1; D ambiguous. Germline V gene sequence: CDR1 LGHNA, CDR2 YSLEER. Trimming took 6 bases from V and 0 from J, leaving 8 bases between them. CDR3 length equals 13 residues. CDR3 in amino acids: CASSRGLNTEAFF. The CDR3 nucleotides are TGCGCCAGCAGTCGCGGGTTGAACACTGAAGCTTTCTTT.